Below, one T cell receptor (beta chain) is given with its context. Its target is not known. Germline CDR1 LNHDA, CDR2 SQIVND (reference sequence). The CDR3 spans 13 residues. The junction had 9 bases not matched to a gene; V was cut back by 7 bases and J by 9 bases. Time point given: late sampling 161 to 241 days after vaccination in three convalescent patients. Treatment noted: roughly ten-day PBMC culture with coronavirus spike peptide pools or control peptides (ViraFEST assay). Once obtained from cultured CD4+ T cells, the DNA was sequenced using the Oncomine TCR Beta short-read assay. Each CDR3 protein is one row after TCRdb ran MiXCR on the PCR reads. The sample lists 15,000 to 20,000 distinct CDR3 sequences, roughly half occurring once. The sample belongs to a study of vaccination and CD4 T cells after COVID-19. In the study overall: A CEFX pool, an HIV-1 Nef pool, or no peptide went to control cultures.

Overall study results and limits: SARS-CoV-2-reactive clonotypes rose nonsignificantly, with the median going from roughly 21 to 40.

The sample consisted of CD4+ T cells from blood, cultured in vitro, taken about 7 months after SARS-CoV-2 vaccination. This sequence originates from a human donor who had recovered from COVID-19. V is TRBV19 and J is TRBJ1-5; the match to TRBD1 covers 7 bases. CDR3 amino acids: CASNRDSERPQHF. The CDR3 nucleotides read TGTGCCAGTAATAGGGACAGCGAAAGGCCCCAGCATTTT.